Detailed here is one TCR beta chain. Its antigen is unknown. This sample was included in a study of OX40 agonist ivuxolimab in advanced cancers. Clones were sequenced by immunoSEQ multiplex PCR, and TCRdb holds only the in-frame ones, with some missing. The sample carries some 40,000 clones, roughly 90% recorded once. Study-wide points: Expanded clones were, on average, more numerous in CD8+ T cells than in CD4+. The study observed clonal expansion of CD4+ and CD8+ blood T cells by week 6 at 0.1 to 3.0 mg/kg. Antigens targeted by the expanded peripheral T cells were not determined.

The germline V and J ends were trimmed by 5 bases and 7 bases, with 14 bases remaining between them. Germline CDR1 and CDR2: SGHNT and YENEEA. The CDR3 sequence is 13 residues long. The source was CD4+ or CD8+ T cells sorted from blood, collected in a trial of the OX40 agonist ivuxolimab. The sequence was collected from an adult with an advanced solid tumor such as melanoma, head and neck, liver or kidney cancer. The gene calls are TRBV11-3 and TRBJ1-1; D uncertain. Here the CDR3 reads CASSRTAWGEAFF. The CDR3 DNA reads as TGTGCCAGCAGCCGCACTGCTTGGGGTGAAGCTTTCTTT.